The clone carrying this TCR beta chain was seen only a few times. Its antigen is currently unknown. After template switching added a universal primer site, the resulting cDNA carried unique molecular identifiers. TCRdb re-analysed the 5' RACE reads in MiXCR, keeping a single row per CDR3 protein. This sample has around 200,000 distinct CDR3 sequences, with around a tenth found just once. CDR3 length equals 14 residues. The V gene's germline CDR1 is SNHLY and CDR2 FYNNEI. Trimming shortened V by 6 bases and J by 0 bases, and 9 bases separated the two germline ends. The sample belongs to a study of identical twins. Study-wide results and limits: Potential partial confounding of zero-insertion analyses by invariant MAIT and iNKT cells was noted.

The sample taken for sequencing was memory (CD45RO+) T cells sorted from blood. The source of this sequence is a woman in her late teens or twenties in good health. The chain recombines TRBV2 with TRBJ1-5; D gene unclear. CDR3 nucleotide sequence: TGTGCCAGCAGCGCGACAAATAGCAATCAGCCCCAGCATTTT. This encodes CASSATNSNQPQHF.